This T cell receptor beta chain stems from a study of T-cell memory formation after mild COVID-19. The CDR3 length is 15 residues. J was trimmed by 11 bases and V by 7 bases; bases with no gene match: 19. CDR1 and CDR2 (germline): SQVTM, ANQGSEA. TCRdb reprocessed the 5' RACE reads with MiXCR, giving one entry per CDR3 protein. The sample consists of some 440,000 distinct CDR3 sequences, around 27% of them appearing once. The sequence was obtained from an adult woman who had mild COVID-19 (a few samples of this study predate the infection). Cell type and time point are not known. The V and J genes are TRBV29-1 and TRBJ2-3; 9 bases line up with TRBD2. The specimen was PBMCs or a T cell subset sorted from them (not recorded which). CDR3 protein: CSARAGGSLSYGQYF. For the CDR3, the DNA is TGCAGCGCCCGAGCGGGAGGCTCTCTCTCATACGGGCAGTATTTT.